Shown below are 16 T cell receptor beta chains from a single sample sequenced in a study of high-grade serous ovarian cancer treatment subgroups. Assay: immunoSEQ multiplex PCR; the TCRdb copy retains only in-frame clones and omits some. The sample gives just over 35,000 clones, approximately 80% of which show up once; 3.1% is in the top ten. Tumor samples were taken before definitive surgery or chemotherapy. Sequences were obtained from tumor tissue. These receptors were obtained from a human donor with high-grade serous ovarian cancer.

The chain couples TRBV18 to TRBJ2-7; D is possibly TRBD1 (6 bases). This CDR3 comprises 13 residues. Trimming stripped 4 bases from V and 3 bases from J, with 10 bases between. The V gene's germline CDR1 is KGHSH and CDR2 LQKENI. This CDR3 reads CASSLTGIYEQYF. CDR3 coding DNA: TGTGCCAGCTCACTTACAGGGATCTACGAGCAGTACTTC.

The chain uses TRBV19 and TRBJ2-7; D ambiguous. The CDR3 is 15 residues long. V lost 10 bases, J lost 6 bases, and 25 bases lay in between. Germline V gene sequence: CDR1 LNHDA, CDR2 SQIVND (reference sequence). The CDR3 is CATRRSRVDIGEQYF. The CDR3 DNA sequence: TGTGCCACCCGAAGGTCCAGAGTCGATATCGGCGAGCAGTACTTC.

The V call is TRBV7-9, the J call TRBJ1-1; no firm D call. V lost 3 bases to trimming and J lost 5 bases, with 13 bases between them. This CDR3 comprises 14 residues. Per the germline V gene, CDR1 is SEHNR and CDR2 is FQNEAQ (reference sequence). CDR3 coding DNA: TGTGCCAGCAGCTTTAGTTCTCTGGGGACTGAAGCTTTCTTT. Translating it yields CASSFSSLGTEAFF.

J is TRBJ1-1 and V is TRBV5-1; D gene ambiguous. V was trimmed by 4 bases and J by 1 base, leaving 8 bases between them. Germline V lookup: CDR1 SGHRS, CDR2 YFSETQ. This CDR3 spans 13 amino acids. The CDR3 sequence: CASSPIQNTEAFF. Written as DNA, the CDR3 is TGCGCCAGCAGCCCTATACAGAACACTGAAGCTTTCTTT. The variable domain in full, completed from reference TRBV5-1 and TRBJ1-1, reads KAGVTQTPRYLIKTRGQQVTLSCSPISGHRSVSWYQQTPGQGLQFLFEYFSETQRNKGNFPGRFSGRQFSNSRSEMNVSTLELGDSALYLCASSPIQNTEAFFGQGTRLTVV.

This clone turned up a few times. The chain is built from TRBV7-2 and TRBJ2-2; no clear D. Germline V lookup: CDR1 SGHTA, CDR2 FQGNSA. CDR3 length: 12 residues. V lost 5 bases, J lost 5 bases, and 6 bases lay in between. CDR3 sequence (DNA): TGTGCCAGCAGCCACCAAACCGGGGAGCTGTTTTTT. Translating it yields CASSHQTGELFF.

The CDR3 DNA reads as TGTGCCAGCAGCTTGTCAGCGGGAGACAGGTACGAGCAGTACTTC. Its translation is CASSLSAGDRYEQYF. This chain links TRBV11-2 with TRBJ2-7; TRBD2 aligns across 8 bases. The CDR3 extends over 15 amino acids. Trimming at V came to 3 bases and at J to 4 bases, leaving 8 bases not matched to a gene. Germline CDR1 is SGHAT and CDR2 is FQNNGV.

The V and J genes are TRBV7-2 and TRBJ1-2; TRBD1 is a possible D gene (5 bases). The germline V and J ends were trimmed by 0 bases and 5 bases, with 10 bases remaining between them. Germline V gene sequence: CDR1 SGHTA, CDR2 FQGNSA. The CDR3 covers 14 residues. The CDR3 coding sequence is TGTGCCAGCAGCTTAGCTATGGGGGAGTATGGCTACACCTTC. Protein: CASSLAMGEYGYTF.

The CDR3 is CASSSYRGGGYTF. The CDR3 nucleotides are TGTGCCAGCAGTTCCTACAGGGGTGGCGGCTACACCTTC. This sequence joins TRBV28 and TRBJ1-2, with 7 bases that match TRBD1. This CDR3 contains 13 residues. CDR1 and CDR2 (germline): MDHEN, SYDVKM. The ends lost 4 bases at V and 8 bases at J; junction bases unmatched: 7.

V is TRBV6-6 and J is TRBJ2-2; maybe TRBD1 (5 bases). Germline lookup yields CDR1 MNHNY and CDR2 SVGAGI (reference sequence). This CDR3 is built from 14 residues. CDR3 sequence (DNA): TGTGCGCTAGGGGCAGGAACCAACACCGGGGAGCTGTTTTTT. Translating gives CALGAGTNTGELFF.

This clone was seen a handful of times. CDR3 sequence reads: CASSQEVEGSNQPQHF. DNA of the CDR3: TGTGCCAGCAGCCAAGAGGTGGAGGGAAGCAATCAGCCCCAGCATTTT. This chain connects TRBV4-2 to TRBJ1-5, with no clear D. CDR1 is LGHNA and CDR2 is YNFKEQ in the germline V gene. The CDR3 runs to 16 residues. The V end lost 0 bases, the J end lost 1 base, and 10 bases lay between the germline ends.

The rearrangement links TRBV28 to TRBJ2-7; 11 positions agree with TRBD2. With V trimmed by 5 bases and J by 4 bases, 4 bases remained unmatched. CDR1 is MDHEN and CDR2 is SYDVKM in the germline V gene. The CDR3 spans 14 residues. The DNA of the CDR3 is TGTGCCAGCAGTCTTAGCGGGAGGGGATACGAGCAGTACTTC. Translation: CASSLSGRGYEQYF.

The V call is TRBV5-1, the J call TRBJ2-1, with D possibly being TRBD2 (7 bases). V was clipped by 5 bases and J by 7 bases, with 16 bases between them. The CDR3 length is 14 residues. In germline, CDR1 is SGHRS, CDR2 YFSETQ. For the CDR3, the DNA is TGCGCCAGCAGAAGGGGGACTACAATGAATGAGCAGTTCTTC. Translating gives CASRRGTTMNEQFF.

This clone was seen a few times. The chain uses TRBV7-6 and TRBJ1-1, with D possibly matching TRBD1 (6 bases). The CDR3 covers 12 residues. The germline gives CDR1 SGHVS, CDR2 FNYEAQ. Trimming pared 5 bases from V and 7 bases from J, leaving 11 bases between. The CDR3 nucleotides are TGTGCCAGCAGCCGCGGACAGTTTGAAGCTTTCTTT. Translating gives CASSRGQFEAFF. Drawing the rest from reference TRBV7-6 and TRBJ1-1, the complete variable domain is GAGVSQSPRYKVTKRGQDVALRCDPISGHVSLYWYRQALGQGPEFLTYFNYEAQQDKSGLPNDRFSAERPEGSISTLTIQRTEQRDSAMYRCASSRGQFEAFFGQGTRLTVV.

The V call is TRBV28, the J call TRBJ2-1; 10 positions agree with TRBD2. The CDR3 has 15 residues. The junction had 7 bases not matched to a gene; V was cut back by 5 bases and J by 6 bases. Looked up from germline, CDR1 is MDHEN and CDR2 is SYDVKM. The CDR3 nucleotides read TGTGCCAGCAGTCCGGGACTAGCGTTGTTCAATGAGCAGTTCTTC. Protein product: CASSPGLALFNEQFF. Based on the CDR3 plus reference TRBV28 and TRBJ2-1, the full variable domain is DVKVTQSSRYLVKRTGEKVFLECVQDMDHENMFWYRQDPGLGLRLIYFSYDVKMKEKGDIPEGYSVSREKKERFSLILESASTNQTSMYLCASSPGLALFNEQFFGPGTRLTVL.

V and J are TRBV28 and TRBJ1-5; maybe TRBD1 (5 bases). CDR1 and CDR2 from the germline V gene are MDHEN and SYDVKM. CDR3 size: 14 residues. The V and J ends lost 5 bases and 6 bases respectively, with 14 bases between them. The CDR3 DNA reads TGTGCCAGCAGTCTAGAGATGGGGGGTCAGCCCCAGCATTTT. This codes for CASSLEMGGQPQHF.

The gene calls are TRBV27 and TRBJ2-1, with D perhaps being TRBD1 or TRBD2 (6 bases each). The CDR3 runs to 17 residues. Per germline, CDR1 MNHEY and CDR2 SMNVEV (reference sequence). The germline V and J ends were trimmed by 8 bases and 6 bases, with 26 bases remaining between them. The CDR3 region is CASSMDSHGGTPNEQFF. The CDR3 DNA reads as TGTGCCAGCTCCATGGACAGCCACGGCGGGACCCCCAATGAGCAGTTCTTC.